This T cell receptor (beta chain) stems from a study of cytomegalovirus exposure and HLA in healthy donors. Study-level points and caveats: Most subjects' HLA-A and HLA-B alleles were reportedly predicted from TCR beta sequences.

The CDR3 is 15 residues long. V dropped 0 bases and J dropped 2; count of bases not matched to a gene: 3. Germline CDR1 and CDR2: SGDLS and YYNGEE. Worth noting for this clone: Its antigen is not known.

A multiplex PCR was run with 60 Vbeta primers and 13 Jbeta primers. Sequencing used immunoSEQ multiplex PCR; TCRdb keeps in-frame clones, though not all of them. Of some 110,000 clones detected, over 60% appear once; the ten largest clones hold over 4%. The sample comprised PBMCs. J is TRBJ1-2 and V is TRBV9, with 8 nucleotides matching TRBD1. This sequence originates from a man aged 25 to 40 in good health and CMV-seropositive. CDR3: CASSVAPGGNYGYTF. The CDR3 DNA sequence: TGTGCCAGCAGCGTAGCGCCAGGGGGCAACTATGGCTACACCTTC.